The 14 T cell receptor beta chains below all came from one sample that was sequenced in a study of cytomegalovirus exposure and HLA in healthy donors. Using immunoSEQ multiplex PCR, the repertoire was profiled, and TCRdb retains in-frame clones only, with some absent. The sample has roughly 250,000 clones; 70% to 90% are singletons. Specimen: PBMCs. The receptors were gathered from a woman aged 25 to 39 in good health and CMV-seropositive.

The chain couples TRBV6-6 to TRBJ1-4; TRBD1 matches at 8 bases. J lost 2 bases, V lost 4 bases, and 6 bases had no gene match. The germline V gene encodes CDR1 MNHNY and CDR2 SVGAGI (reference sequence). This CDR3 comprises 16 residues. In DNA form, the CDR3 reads TGTGCCAGCAGTTTGCAGGGGGCGTCCACTAATGAAAAACTGTTTTTT. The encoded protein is CASSLQGASTNEKLFF.

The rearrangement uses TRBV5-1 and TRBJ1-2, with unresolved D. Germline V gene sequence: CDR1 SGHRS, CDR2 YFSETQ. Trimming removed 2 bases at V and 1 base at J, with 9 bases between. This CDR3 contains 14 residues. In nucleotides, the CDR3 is TGCGCCAGCAGCTTCGGCGGATTTAACTATGGCTACACCTTC. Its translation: CASSFGGFNYGYTF.

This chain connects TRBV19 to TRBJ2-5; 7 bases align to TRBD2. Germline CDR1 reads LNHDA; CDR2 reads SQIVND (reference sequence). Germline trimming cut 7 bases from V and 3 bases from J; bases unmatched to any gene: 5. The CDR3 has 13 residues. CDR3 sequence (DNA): TGTGCCAGTAATGTGGGGGGGGAAGAGACCCAGTACTTC. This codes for CASNVGGEETQYF.

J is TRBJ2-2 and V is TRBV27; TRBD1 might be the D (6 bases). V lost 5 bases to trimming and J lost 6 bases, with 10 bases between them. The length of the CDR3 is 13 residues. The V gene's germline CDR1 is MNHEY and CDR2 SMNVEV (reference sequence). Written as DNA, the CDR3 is TGTGCCAGCAGTCTGACAGGCTCCGGGGAGCTGTTTTTT. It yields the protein CASSLTGSGELFF.

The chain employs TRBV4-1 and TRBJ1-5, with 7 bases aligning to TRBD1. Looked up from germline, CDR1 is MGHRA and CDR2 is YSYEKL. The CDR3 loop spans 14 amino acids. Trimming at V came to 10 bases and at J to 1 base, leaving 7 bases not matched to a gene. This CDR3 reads CATHYRGSNQPQHF. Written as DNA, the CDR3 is TGCGCCACCCACTACAGGGGAAGCAATCAGCCCCAGCATTTT.

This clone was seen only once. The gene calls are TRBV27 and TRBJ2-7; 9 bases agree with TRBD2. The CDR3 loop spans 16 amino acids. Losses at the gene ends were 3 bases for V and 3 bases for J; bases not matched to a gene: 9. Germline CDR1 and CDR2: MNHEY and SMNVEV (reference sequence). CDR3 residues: CASSFHSGSLIYEQYF. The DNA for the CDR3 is TGTGCCAGCAGTTTCCATAGCGGGAGTCTTATCTACGAGCAGTACTTC.

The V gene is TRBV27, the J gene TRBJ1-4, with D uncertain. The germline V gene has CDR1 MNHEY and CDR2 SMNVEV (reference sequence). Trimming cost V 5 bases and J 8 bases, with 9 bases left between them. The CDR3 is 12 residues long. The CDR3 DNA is TGTGCCAGCAGTCGCCCGGGGGAAAAACTGTTTTTT. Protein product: CASSRPGEKLFF.

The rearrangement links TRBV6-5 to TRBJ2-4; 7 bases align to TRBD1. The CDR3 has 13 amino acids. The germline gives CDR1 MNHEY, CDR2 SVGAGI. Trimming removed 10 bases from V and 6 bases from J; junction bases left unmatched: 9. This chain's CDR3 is CATRGWDRNIQYF. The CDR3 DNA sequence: TGTGCCACCAGAGGGTGGGACAGAAACATTCAGTACTTC.

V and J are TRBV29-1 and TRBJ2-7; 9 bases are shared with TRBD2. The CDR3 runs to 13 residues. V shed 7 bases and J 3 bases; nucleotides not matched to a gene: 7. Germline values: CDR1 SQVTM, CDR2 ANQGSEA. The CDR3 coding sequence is TGCAGCGCCCAGGCGGGGGGGTTCTACGAGCAGTACTTC. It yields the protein CSAQAGGFYEQYF.

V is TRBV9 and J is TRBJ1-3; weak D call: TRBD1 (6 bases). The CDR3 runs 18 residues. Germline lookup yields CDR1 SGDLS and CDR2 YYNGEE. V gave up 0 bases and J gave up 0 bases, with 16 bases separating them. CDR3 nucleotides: TGTGCCAGCAGCGTAGATTTGGCAGGGGCCAACTCTGGAAACACCATATATTTT. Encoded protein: CASSVDLAGANSGNTIYF.

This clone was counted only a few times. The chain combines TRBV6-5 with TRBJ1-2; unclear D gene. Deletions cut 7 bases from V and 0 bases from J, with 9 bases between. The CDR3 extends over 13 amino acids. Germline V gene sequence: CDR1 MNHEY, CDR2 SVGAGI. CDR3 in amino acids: CASTRSPNYGYTF. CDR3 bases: TGTGCCAGCACCCGGTCGCCTAACTATGGCTACACCTTC.

The CDR3: CSASDYPDQFF. CDR3 DNA: TGCAGTGCTTCGGACTACCCCGACCAGTTCTTC. V and J are TRBV20-1 and TRBJ2-1, with D possibly matching TRBD2 (6 bases). There are 11 residues in the CDR3. Germline lookup yields CDR1 DFQATT and CDR2 SNEGSKA (reference sequence). Trimming removed 5 bases at V and 13 bases at J, with 15 bases between.

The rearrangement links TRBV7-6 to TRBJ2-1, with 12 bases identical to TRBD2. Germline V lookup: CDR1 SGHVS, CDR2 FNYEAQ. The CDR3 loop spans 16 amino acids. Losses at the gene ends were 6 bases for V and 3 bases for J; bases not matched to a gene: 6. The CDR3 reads CASSSLAGGLYNEQFF. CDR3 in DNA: TGTGCCAGCAGTTCACTAGCGGGAGGACTCTACAATGAGCAGTTCTTC.

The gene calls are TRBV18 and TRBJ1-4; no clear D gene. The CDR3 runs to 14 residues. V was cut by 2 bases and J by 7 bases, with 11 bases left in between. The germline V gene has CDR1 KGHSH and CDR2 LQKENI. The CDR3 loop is CASSPDGGPEKLFF. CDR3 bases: TGTGCCAGCTCACCAGACGGAGGACCTGAAAAACTGTTTTTT.